These T cell receptor beta chains were read from a single sample in a study of T cell responses to AZD1222 COVID-19 vaccine. Assay used: immunoSEQ multiplex PCR; TCRdb lists only in-frame clones, some missing. The sample shows 100,000 or so clones, around nine tenths of them seen only once. The specimen comprised peripheral blood, sampled on day 0 of AZD1222 vaccination. Receptor source: an adult in good health. The conserved cysteine and the conserved F or W are not part of the CDR3 here. Fields, in order: V gene, clone size, J gene, CDR3 protein. Clone size is shown for a subset of rows, as once, few, many or a class of expanded clone.

>TRBV19|.|TRBJ1-2
ASRTESRGYGYT
>TRBV7-9|.|TRBJ2-3
ASSLVGAADTQY
>TRBV18|.|TRBJ1-4
ASSPMGQGTGGEKLF
>TRBV12-3/TRBV12-4|.|TRBJ1-1
ASSLSMALEAF
>TRBV6-4|.|TRBJ1-2
ASSPQGSNYGYT
>TRBV19|.|TRBJ1-1
ASRNLGQGDTEAF
>TRBV4-1|.|TRBJ1-1
ASSPRHGQGREAF
>TRBV2|.|TRBJ2-5
ASSEALRETQY
>TRBV7-9|.|TRBJ2-7
ASSLTDPSDEQY
>TRBV5-5|.|TRBJ2-7
ASSREQGTYEQY
>TRBV20-1|once|TRBJ1-2
SARPGYT
>TRBV4-2|.|TRBJ2-7
ASSRGQNYEQY
>TRBV11-3|.|TRBJ1-3
ASSHPIKESGNTIY
>TRBV5-6|.|TRBJ2-2
ASSLVGQGARELF
>TRBV6-5|.|TRBJ1-5
ASRVQGGNQPQH
>TRBV9|.|TRBJ1-1
ASSVVPENTEAF
>TRBV5-8|.|TRBJ2-7
ASSLRLAGGREQY
>TRBV6-5|once|TRBJ2-5
ASSKGLAGGETQY
>TRBV27|.|TRBJ2-7
ASSFRGTRGSYEQY
>TRBV11-2|.|TRBJ2-3
ASSPSVGTGRTDTQY
>TRBV9|.|TRBJ2-3
ASSVGQGGTDTQY
>TRBV6-1|.|TRBJ1-2
ASSAQNYGYT
>TRBV29-1|.|TRBJ2-1
SVGTSGRISYNEQF
>TRBV30|.|TRBJ2-7
AWKQGLSYEQY
>TRBV27|.|TRBJ2-5
ASSRKGTDGETQY
>TRBV11-3|.|TRBJ2-5
ASSYGGTQETQY
>TRBV7-2|.|TRBJ2-5
ASSLAAAGGQETQY
>TRBV6-5|.|TRBJ1-5
ASSPRGSGQPQH
>TRBV7-2|many|TRBJ2-7
ASSLIRDKPHEQY
>TRBV28|.|TRBJ2-7
ASSLSRGGHYEQY
>TRBV5-1|once|TRBJ2-5
ASSVSQETQY
>TRBV3-1/TRBV3-2|.|TRBJ2-1
ASSQGFSLVGNEQF
>TRBV11-2|.|TRBJ2-2
ASSPSGGTGELF
>TRBV28|.|TRBJ2-7
ASRRDTEYSYEQY
>TRBV19|.|TRBJ2-1
ASSPGLLNEQF
>TRBV28|.|TRBJ1-4
ASRPASGLEKLF
>TRBV27|.|TRBJ2-5
ASSLSRGIGQETQY
>TRBV30|.|TRBJ1-4
AARGSGEKLF
>TRBV5-1|.|TRBJ2-7
ASRLGPDTYEQY
>TRBV27|.|TRBJ1-2
ASSIDRRNYGYT
>TRBV24-1|.|TRBJ2-1
ATSPRTYYGNEQF
>TRBV28|.|TRBJ2-1
ASSSNSGRAFPYNEQF
>TRBV29-1|.|TRBJ2-1
SVVVYNEQF
>TRBV7-8|.|TRBJ1-5
ASSTGQGDQPQH
>TRBV5-1|few|TRBJ1-5
ASSLEGPENNQPQH
>TRBV28|.|TRBJ1-6
ASIWGQGNSPLH
>TRBV24-1|.|TRBJ2-2
ATASLTGKFTGELF
>TRBV27|.|TRBJ1-1
ASSPGLGEAF
>TRBV2|.|TRBJ2-7
ASSDYEQY
>TRBV11-1|.|TRBJ1-1
ASRQQNTEAF
>TRBV5-1|.|TRBJ2-3
ASSLGQGALDTQY
>TRBV28|.|TRBJ1-4
ASSDPHGEKLF
>TRBV19|.|TRBJ2-2
ASSIDSGVAGELF
>TRBV5-1|.|TRBJ1-1
ASSLQQGSVNTEAF
>TRBV5-6|.|TRBJ2-1
ASSRDRASYNEQF